This T cell receptor (beta chain) comes out of a study of blood T cell repertoires in COVID-19. Per the original data handling: Researchers report that nucleated cell counts were estimated from reference gene primer amplification. Libraries were prepared by immunoSEQ multiplex PCR; TCRdb keeps only in-frame clonotypes and omits some of them. Clone size and the V and J calls come from that table; the DNA yielded D and trimming. In the table there are some 91,000 clones, roughly 80% of which are singletons. V gave up 9 bases and J gave up 4 bases; unmatched junction bases: 8. Per the germline V gene, CDR1 is SNHLY and CDR2 is FYNNEI. The CDR3 loop spans 16 amino acids.

The sequenced sample was peripheral blood. The rearrangement links TRBV2 to TRBJ2-1; 14 bases are shared with TRBD2. The receptor was derived from a human donor in a cohort sampled during active COVID-19. The CDR3 spells CASGTSGSRGYNEQFF. CDR3 DNA sequence: TGTGCCAGTGGGACTAGCGGGAGCAGGGGGTACAATGAGCAGTTCTTC. Together with reference TRBV2 and TRBJ2-1, the CDR3 gives the full variable domain: EPEVTQTPSHQVTQMGQEVILRCVPISNHLYFYWYRQILGQKVEFLVSFYNNEISEKSEIFDDQFSVERPDGSNFTLKIRSTKLEDSAMYFCASGTSGSRGYNEQFFGPGTRLTVL.